Below, one T cell receptor (beta chain) is given with its context. The antigen is undetermined. The assay was immunoSEQ multiplex PCR, and TCRdb's table has in-frame clones only and misses some. This sample has roughly 60,000 clones; 80% to 90% occur once, and the top ten carry about 13%. V lost 1 base, J lost 0 bases, and 17 bases lay in between. This CDR3 is 17 amino acids long. The germline CDR1 and CDR2 sequences are SQVTM and ANQGSEA. The sample originates from a study of OX40 agonist ivuxolimab in advanced cancers. Across the whole study: Males comprised approximately 81% of the group, whose mean age was approximately 61 years (range 23 to 79). Study-level findings and limits: CD8+ T cells showed, on average, more clonal expansion than CD4+ cells.

The chain joins TRBV29-1 to TRBJ2-3; D may be TRBD2 (5 bases). This specimen was CD4+ or CD8+ T cells sorted from blood, taken in a trial of the OX40 agonist ivuxolimab. The receptor comes from an adult with an advanced solid tumor such as melanoma, head and neck, liver or kidney cancer. This chain's CDR3 is CSVEGRRRSGSTDTQYF. The DNA for the CDR3 is TGCAGCGTTGAAGGGAGGCGAAGGTCAGGTAGCACAGATACGCAGTATTTT.